These T cell receptor beta chains were read from a single sample in a study of T cell repertoires in cytomegalovirus infection. TCRdb re-called the reads through MiXCR, storing one row per CDR3 protein. Of about 900,000 distinct CDR3 sequences detected, under 40% appear once; the ten largest clones hold around an eighth. No antigen has been assigned to these receptors. Sequencing used cultured CD8+ T cells from PBMCs, obtained from culture after CMV antigen stimulation. These receptor sequences come from a human donor in good health (CMV status not recorded). Some clones in this sample may be carry-over from other donors' samples. Each CDR3 is given with its conserved first and last residue. The order of the fields is J gene, V gene, D gene, clone size, CDR3 DNA, CDR3 protein. The D gene is left open where the match is weak. Clone size appears in some rows only: once, few, many, or a class for an expanded clone.

>TRBJ2-7|TRBV11-2|TRBD1|few
TGTGCCAGCAGTACTACAGGGGCCTCCTACGAGCAGTACTTC
CASSTTGASYEQYF
>TRBJ2-3|TRBV12-3/TRBV12-4|NA|few
TGTGCCAGCAGTTTCTCTCCAATGGGAATGGTCACAGATACGCAGTATTTT
CASSFSPMGMVTDTQYF
>TRBJ2-7|TRBV7-6|NA|many
TGTGCCAGCAGCTCCAACAGGGTCGAGCAGTACTTC
CASSSNRVEQYF
>TRBJ1-3|TRBV7-6|NA|many
TGTGCCAGCCATGGGGGCGGAAACACCATATATTTT
CASHGGGNTIYF
>TRBJ1-2|TRBV12-3/TRBV12-4|NA|few
TGTGCCAGCAGTCAATCCGGTATGGATGGCTACACCTTC
CASSQSGMDGYTF
>TRBJ2-3|TRBV7-9|NA|NA
TGTGCCAGCAGCTTAGCCCAGGTTCCAGATACGCAGTATTTT
CASSLAQVPDTQYF
>TRBJ1-1|TRBV29-1|NA|few
TGCAGCGTTGAGAACACTGAAGCTTTCTTT
CSVENTEAFF
>TRBJ2-5|TRBV6-5|NA|NA
TGTGCCAGCAGCCAGAGTGCCGGGGACGTCCAAGAGACCCAGTACTTC
CASSQSAGDVQETQYF
>TRBJ1-1|TRBV11-2|NA|NA
TGTGCCAGCAGCTTGTGGCGGGACGGGGGGAAAGCTTTCTTT
CASSLWRDGGKAFF
>TRBJ1-5|TRBV4-1|TRBD1|few
TGCGCCAGCAGCCAGCGGGACAGAGACAATCAGCCCCAGCATTTT
CASSQRDRDNQPQHF
>TRBJ1-3|TRBV9|NA|once
TGTGCCAGCAGCGTAGCGGCAGCCTCTGGAAACACCATATATTTT
CASSVAAASGNTIYF
>TRBJ2-5|TRBV23-1|NA|NA
TGCGCCAGCAGTCAATACGATAGAGCTCGGGCTGAAAAGACCCAGTACTTC
CASSQYDRARAEKTQYF
>TRBJ1-5|TRBV19|NA|NA
TGTGCCAGTAGTCCGCCTCCTGGGAGCAATCAGCCCCAGCATTTT
CASSPPPGSNQPQHF